This paragraph covers one T cell receptor beta chain sequence. Method: immunoSEQ multiplex PCR; TCRdb's copy keeps in-frame clones and lacks some. The data show over 300,000 clones, nearly 90% seen once. Germline CDR1 is SGHNT and CDR2 is YYREEE (reference sequence). This CDR3 region has 13 residues. Trimming left V 4 bases short and J 2 bases short, with 9 bases between. The data stem from a study of blood T cell repertoires in COVID-19. Background on the study: COVID-19 samples, acute and convalescent, were from the United States, Italy and Spain.

This sequence joins TRBV5-4 and TRBJ1-2; D may be TRBD1 (6 bases). This TCR was sampled from a woman in her twenties or thirties who had recovered from COVID-19. Sequencing was performed on PBMCs or T cells enriched from blood (not recorded which). The CDR3 coding sequence is TGTGCCAGCAGCCCCGGACAGAACTATGGCTACACCTTC. This translates into CASSPGQNYGYTF.